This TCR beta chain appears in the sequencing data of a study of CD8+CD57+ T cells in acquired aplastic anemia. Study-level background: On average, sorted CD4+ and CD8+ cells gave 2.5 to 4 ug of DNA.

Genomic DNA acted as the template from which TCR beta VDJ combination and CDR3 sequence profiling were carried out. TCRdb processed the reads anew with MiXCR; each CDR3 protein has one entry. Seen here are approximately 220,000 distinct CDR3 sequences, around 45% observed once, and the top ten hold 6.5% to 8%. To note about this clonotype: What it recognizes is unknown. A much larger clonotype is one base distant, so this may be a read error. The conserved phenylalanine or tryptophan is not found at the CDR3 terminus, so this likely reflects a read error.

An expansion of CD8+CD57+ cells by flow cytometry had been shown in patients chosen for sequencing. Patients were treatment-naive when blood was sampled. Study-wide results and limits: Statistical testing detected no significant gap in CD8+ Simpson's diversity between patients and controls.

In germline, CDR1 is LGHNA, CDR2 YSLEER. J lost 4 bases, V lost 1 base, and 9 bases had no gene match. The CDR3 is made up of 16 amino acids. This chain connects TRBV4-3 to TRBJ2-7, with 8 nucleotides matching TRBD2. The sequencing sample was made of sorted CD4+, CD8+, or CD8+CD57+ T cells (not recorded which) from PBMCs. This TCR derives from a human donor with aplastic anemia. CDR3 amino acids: CASSQALADITYEQYL. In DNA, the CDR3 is TGCGCCAGCAGCCAAGCACTAGCGGACATCACATACGAGCAGTACCTC.